Listed below are T cell receptor beta chains from one sample, sequenced in a study of cytomegalovirus exposure and HLA in healthy donors. The repertoire was sequenced with immunoSEQ multiplex PCR; TCRdb's copy has only in-frame clones and lacks some. The sample yields approximately 130,000 clones, around 77% seen once. Specimen: PBMCs. The source is a man over 45 in good health and CMV-seronegative. Both conserved end residues are part of each CDR3. A D gene is named only where the DNA matches it firmly. Only some rows state a clone size, as once, few, many or a class for expanded clones.

cdr3_length j_call clone_size v_call d_call cdr3_aa cdr3_nt
14 TRBJ2-3 NA TRBV27 NA CASSLLRVSDTQYF TGTGCCAGCAGTTTATTACGGGTATCAGATACGCAGTATTTT
11 TRBJ1-1 NA TRBV28 NA CASGGDTEAFF TGTGCCAGCGGGGGGGACACTGAAGCTTTCTTT
18 TRBJ2-5 few TRBV27 TRBD2 CASSLTYSGVAGDETQYF TGTGCCAGCAGTTTAACCTATTCCGGGGTAGCGGGAGATGAGACCCAGTACTTC
14 TRBJ1-6 NA TRBV7-9 NA CASSLEQYNSPLHF TGTGCCAGCAGCTTAGAACAGTATAATTCACCCCTCCACTTT
15 TRBJ2-2 NA TRBV19 NA CASSPGPKNTGELFF TGTGCCAGTAGTCCGGGTCCGAAGAACACCGGGGAGCTGTTTTTT
16 TRBJ2-1 once TRBV13 TRBD2 CASSSEDGRPGNEQFF TGTGCCAGCAGCAGTGAAGACGGGAGGCCCGGGAATGAGCAGTTCTTC
13 TRBJ2-7 NA TRBV6-5 NA CASSYSYVHEQYF TGTGCCAGCAGTTACTCCTATGTTCACGAGCAGTACTTC
13 TRBJ2-1 NA TRBV6-6 TRBD1 CAARQGSYNEQFF TGTGCCGCTCGACAGGGCTCCTACAATGAGCAGTTCTTC
15 TRBJ1-2 NA TRBV6-5 NA CASSYSQGGSYGYTF TGTGCCAGCAGTTACTCTCAGGGCGGCAGCTATGGCTACACCTTC
14 TRBJ2-1 few TRBV5-4 TRBD2 CASSLGLAGDEQFF TGTGCCAGCAGCTTGGGACTAGCGGGAGATGAGCAGTTCTTC
13 TRBJ2-2 NA TRBV5-1 NA CASSFPYPGELFF TGCGCCAGCAGCTTTCCTTATCCCGGGGAGCTGTTTTTT
14 TRBJ2-1 NA TRBV5-1 TRBD1 CASRGDREINEQFF TGCGCCAGCAGAGGTGACAGGGAAATTAATGAGCAGTTCTTC
13 TRBJ2-4 NA TRBV2 TRBD1 CASRKFGQVFVYF TGTGCCAGCAGAAAATTTGGACAGGTCTTCGTGTACTTC
15 TRBJ1-5 few TRBV19 NA CASSIGPGKNQPQHF TGTGCCAGTAGTATCGGGCCAGGGAAAAATCAGCCCCAGCATTTT
14 TRBJ1-5 NA TRBV6-4 NA CASSPEGTGQPQHF TGTGCCAGCAGTCCGGAGGGGACCGGCCAGCCCCAGCATTTT
14 TRBJ2-5 NA TRBV29-1 TRBD1 CSVLGTGGRETQYF TGCAGCGTTCTTGGGACAGGGGGAAGGGAGACCCAGTACTTC
12 TRBJ2-5 NA TRBV28 NA CASKKTGGTQYF TGTGCCAGCAAGAAGACAGGAGGGACCCAGTACTTC
14 TRBJ2-3 NA TRBV19 NA CASSIDQGPDTQYF TGTGCCAGTAGTATAGATCAGGGGCCAGATACGCAGTATTTT
15 TRBJ2-7 NA TRBV30 TRBD1 CAWSVLGQGVAGQYF TGTGCCTGGAGTGTGCTAGGACAGGGGGTCGCCGGGCAGTACTTC
16 TRBJ2-5 NA TRBV14 TRBD1 CASSQFLDRGLETQYF TGTGCCAGCAGCCAATTCCTGGACAGGGGGCTCGAGACCCAGTACTTC